What follows are 17 T cell receptor beta chains derived from one specimen sequenced in a study of T cell responses to AZD1222 COVID-19 vaccine. Repertoires were generated with immunoSEQ multiplex PCR, while TCRdb's copy carries only in-frame clones and drops some. The data show around 110,000 clones, 80% to 90% seen once. Source: peripheral blood, taken on day 0 of MenACWY control vaccination. The receptor set was obtained from an adult in good health.

The chain carries TRBV14 and TRBJ1-3; D may be TRBD1 (5 bases). Germline CDR1 and CDR2: SGHDN and FVKESK. V lost 6 bases and J lost 4, with 22 bases in between. This CDR3 region has 17 residues. As DNA, the CDR3 is TGTGCCAGCAGTAAACCCTCTGAACCAGGGTCCGGAAACACCATATATTTT. Protein sequence: CASSKPSEPGSGNTIYF.

The chain recombines TRBV7-2 with TRBJ2-3; D is undetermined. V was clipped by 6 bases and J by 8 bases, with 12 bases between them. The CDR3 is 12 residues long. Germline V gene data show CDR1 as SGHTA and CDR2 as FQGNSA. CDR3 DNA: TGTGCCAGCAGGGAGCCCCCGGGTACGCAGTATTTT. This gives the protein CASREPPGTQYF.

V is TRBV5-6 and J is TRBJ2-1; 10 nucleotides align to TRBD1. V gave up 4 bases and J gave up 9 bases; unmatched junction bases: 7. Germline V gene data show CDR1 as SGHDT and CDR2 as YYEEEE. The CDR3 has 14 amino acids. CDR3 coding DNA: TGTGCCAGCAGCGGCCTGACAGGGGGCGGTGAGCAGTTCTTC. Translation: CASSGLTGGGEQFF.

V and J are TRBV2 and TRBJ2-3; weak D call: TRBD1 (5 bases). Per the germline V gene, CDR1 is SNHLY and CDR2 is FYNNEI. V lost 8 bases to trimming and J lost 2 bases, with 11 bases between them. This CDR3 contains 13 residues. This CDR3 is CASPTDITDTQYF. CDR3 DNA: TGTGCCAGCCCGACGGACATCACAGATACGCAGTATTTT.

The V gene is TRBV11-2, the J gene TRBJ2-7; the match to TRBD1 covers 7 bases. This CDR3 is built from 16 residues. Germline loops: CDR1 SGHAT, CDR2 FQNNGV. Trimming removed 2 bases from V and 0 bases from J; junction bases left unmatched: 7. The CDR3 reads CASSLFSGTDSYEQYF. The CDR3 DNA reads TGTGCCAGCAGCTTATTCTCCGGGACAGACTCCTACGAGCAGTACTTC.

Regarding this clone: The sample holds other DNA sequences that translate to the same CDR3. V is TRBV6-5 and J is TRBJ1-2; D gene ambiguous. V lost 6 bases, J lost 2 bases, and 7 bases lay in between. The germline CDR1 and CDR2 sequences are MNHEY and SVGAGI. This CDR3 contains 12 residues. The CDR3 DNA is TGTGCCAGCAGGAGAGGGAACTATGGCTACACCTTC. It codes for CASRRGNYGYTF.

The V and J genes are TRBV5-4 and TRBJ2-1; a weak D match, TRBD1 (6 bases). Trimming took 0 bases from V and 0 from J, leaving 7 bases between them. The CDR3 runs to 15 residues. Germline CDR1 SGHNT, CDR2 YYREEE (reference sequence). CDR3: CASSLEGVSYNEQFF. Written as DNA, the CDR3 is TGTGCCAGCAGCTTGGAGGGGGTCTCCTACAATGAGCAGTTCTTC. Drawing the rest from reference TRBV5-4 and TRBJ2-1, the complete variable domain is ETGVTQSPTHLIKTRGQQVTLRCSSQSGHNTVSWYQQALGQGPQFIFQYYREEENGRGNFPPRFSGLQFPNYSSELNVNALELDDSALYLCASSLEGVSYNEQFFGPGTRLTVL.

The chain uses TRBV4-3 and TRBJ1-1, with D hard to call. Trimming took off 4 bases at V and 1 base at J, with 7 bases between the two ends. CDR1 and CDR2 (germline): LGHNA, YSLEER. CDR3 length equals 13 residues. CDR3 amino acids: CASSRQTNTEAFF. CDR3 bases: TGCGCCAGCAGCCGTCAGACGAACACTGAAGCTTTCTTT.

The sample holds one count of this clone. The chain uses TRBV29-1 and TRBJ2-1; TRBD1 agrees at 9 bases. V was clipped by 7 bases and J by 2 bases; unmatched bases: 18. The CDR3 totals 18 residues. Germline CDR1 and CDR2: SQVTM and ANQGSEA. CDR3 sequence: CSASNGQGLAYTYNEQFF. CDR3 sequence (DNA): TGCAGCGCCTCTAATGGACAGGGGCTGGCTTATACCTACAATGAGCAGTTCTTC.

This chain links TRBV7-2 with TRBJ2-3; D remains ambiguous. The CDR3 spans 13 residues. V lost 3 bases and J lost 4, with 8 bases in between. Germline CDR1 and CDR2: SGHTA and FQGNSA. CDR3: CASSFADADTQYF. In DNA, the CDR3 is TGTGCCAGCAGCTTCGCAGATGCAGATACGCAGTATTTT.

The chain couples TRBV5-6 to TRBJ2-7; D may be TRBD1 (5 bases). The CDR3 totals 17 residues. V lost 0 bases to trimming and J lost 0 bases, with 16 bases between them. The germline CDR1 and CDR2 sequences are SGHDT and YYEEEE. CDR3 in amino acids: CASSLGPWGPLSYEQYF. The CDR3 DNA reads TGTGCCAGCAGCTTGGGCCCTTGGGGCCCCCTCTCCTACGAGCAGTACTTC.

The rearrangement uses TRBV29-1 and TRBJ1-4; unclear D gene. The CDR3 runs to 15 residues. Trimming left V 0 bases short and J 0 bases short, with 8 bases between. CDR1 is SQVTM and CDR2 is ANQGSEA in the germline V gene. CDR3 sequence reads: CSVEDQVATNEKLFF. CDR3 coding DNA: TGCAGCGTTGAAGATCAGGTAGCAACTAATGAAAAACTGTTTTTT.

This clone has only one observation. The chain uses TRBV4-1 and TRBJ1-2; D might be TRBD1 (6 bases). Trimming pared 5 bases from V and 7 bases from J, leaving 20 bases between. CDR3 length equals 15 residues. In germline, CDR1 is MGHRA, CDR2 YSYEKL. For the CDR3, the DNA is TGCGCCAGCAGCACTCACAGGGTGGAGGACGTTGGCTACACCTTC. It yields the protein CASSTHRVEDVGYTF.

V usage is TRBV21-1 and J usage is TRBJ2-1; TRBD1 is the table's D call and was not checked against the DNA. TRBV21-1 is given as a pseudogene. The CDR3 is made up of 18 amino acids. CDR3 sequence: CASSKRAPGGSSYNEQFF. DNA of the CDR3: TGTGCCAGCAGCAAAAGGGCACCAGGGGGCAGCTCCTACAATGAGCAGTTCTTC.

The V call is TRBV7-8, the J call TRBJ2-5; D might be TRBD1 or TRBD2, each matching 7 bases. Trimming pared 4 bases from V and 9 bases from J, leaving 15 bases between. The CDR3 has 13 residues. The germline gives CDR1 SGHVS, CDR2 FQNEAQ. The CDR3 region is CASSYGQAGAQYF. The DNA of the CDR3 is TGTGCCAGCAGCTATGGACAGGCGGGAGCCCAGTACTTC.

The J gene is TRBJ1-2, the V gene TRBV18, with D uncertain. CDR3 length equals 16 residues. With 2 bases removed from V and 2 bases from J, the gap between germline ends came to 15 bases. The germline V gene encodes CDR1 KGHSH and CDR2 LQKENI. The CDR3, as DNA: TGTGCCAGCTCACCAATTATGGCAGACGCGAACTATGGCTACACCTTC. This translates into CASSPIMADANYGYTF.

In this sample, this clone turned up many times. The V call is TRBV7-8, the J call TRBJ1-5; tentatively, D is TRBD1 (6 bases). The V and J ends lost 5 bases and 3 bases respectively, with 17 bases between them. CDR1 is SGHVS, CDR2 FQNEAQ, per germline. CDR3 length: 16 amino acids. The CDR3 nucleotides are TGTGCCAGCAGCGCTAGCCAGGGGAGGGTCAATCAGCCCCAGCATTTT. It specifies CASSASQGRVNQPQHF. Based on the CDR3 plus reference TRBV7-8 and TRBJ1-5, the full variable domain is GAGVSQSPRYKVAKRGQDVALRCDPISGHVSLFWYQQALGQGPEFLTYFQNEAQLDKSGLPSDRFFAERPEGSVSTLKIQRTQQEDSAVYLCASSASQGRVNQPQHFGDGTRLSIL.